This TCR beta chain is drawn from a study of early T cells in non-severe SARS-CoV-2 infection. Study-level information: Chains from this unsorted whole-blood bulk RNA could not be paired.

TCRdb used MiXCR to reprocess the 5' RACE reads, holding one entry per CDR3 protein. The table records fewer than 65,000 distinct CDR3 sequences, 12% of them present only once. This clonotype was recorded a few times. V was trimmed by 7 bases and J by 7 bases, leaving 3 bases between them. This CDR3 has 9 residues. The germline V gene has CDR1 SGHVS and CDR2 FNYEAQ. Source material: whole blood. The chain joins TRBV7-6 to TRBJ2-3; no clear D gene. The TCR sequence derives from an adult who was a healthcare worker with PCR-confirmed SARS-CoV-2 infection or an uninfected control (not recorded which). Written as DNA, the CDR3 is TGTGCCAGCACCTATACGCAGTATTTT. Translating gives CASTYTQYF. The variable domain in full, with the rest retrieved from reference TRBV7-6 and TRBJ2-3, is GAGVSQSPRYKVTKRGQDVALRCDPISGHVSLYWYRQALGQGPEFLTYFNYEAQQDKSGLPNDRFSAERPEGSISTLTIQRTEQRDSAMYRCASTYTQYFGPGTRLTVL.